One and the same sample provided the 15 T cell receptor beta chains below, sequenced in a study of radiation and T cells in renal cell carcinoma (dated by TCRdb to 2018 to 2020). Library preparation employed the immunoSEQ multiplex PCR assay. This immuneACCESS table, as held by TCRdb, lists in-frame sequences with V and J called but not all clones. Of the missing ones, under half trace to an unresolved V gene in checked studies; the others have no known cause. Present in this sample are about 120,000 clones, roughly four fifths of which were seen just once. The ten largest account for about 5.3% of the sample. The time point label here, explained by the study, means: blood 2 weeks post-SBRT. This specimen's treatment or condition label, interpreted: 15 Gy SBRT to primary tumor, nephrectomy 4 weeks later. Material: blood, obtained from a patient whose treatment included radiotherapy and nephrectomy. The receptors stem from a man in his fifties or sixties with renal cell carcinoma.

The CDR3 loop reads CASSQGTGVNEQYF. The CDR3 DNA sequence: TGCGCCAGCAGCCAAGGGACAGGGGTCAACGAGCAGTACTTC. J is TRBJ2-7 and V is TRBV4-1; 9 bases match TRBD1. Germline CDR1 reads MGHRA; CDR2 reads YSYEKL. The V segment lost 1 base and the J segment 5 bases; nucleotides outside the gene matches: 3. CDR3 size: 14 residues.

DNA for the CDR3: TGTGCCACCAGCAGGGGAGGGAACTCGAACACTGAAGCTTTCTTT. Amino acid sequence: CATSRGGNSNTEAFF. This chain connects TRBV15 to TRBJ1-1; the D is unclear. CDR1 LNHNV and CDR2 YYDKDF come from the germline V gene (reference sequence). The length of the CDR3 is 15 residues. Trimming removed 3 bases at V and 1 base at J, with 12 bases between.

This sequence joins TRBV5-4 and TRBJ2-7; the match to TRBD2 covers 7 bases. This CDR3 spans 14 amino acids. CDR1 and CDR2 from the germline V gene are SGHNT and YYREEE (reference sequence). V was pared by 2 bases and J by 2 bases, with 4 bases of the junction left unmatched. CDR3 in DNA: TGTGCCAGCAGCTTAGGAGGGAGGGCCTACGAGCAGTACTTC. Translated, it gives CASSLGGRAYEQYF.

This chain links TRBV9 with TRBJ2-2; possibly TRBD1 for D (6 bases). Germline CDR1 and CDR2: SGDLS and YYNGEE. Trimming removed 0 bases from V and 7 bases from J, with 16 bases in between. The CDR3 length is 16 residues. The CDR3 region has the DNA TGTGCCAGCAGCGTAGGGGGGCCCCTGTATAGCGGGGAGCTGTTTTTT. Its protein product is CASSVGGPLYSGELFF.

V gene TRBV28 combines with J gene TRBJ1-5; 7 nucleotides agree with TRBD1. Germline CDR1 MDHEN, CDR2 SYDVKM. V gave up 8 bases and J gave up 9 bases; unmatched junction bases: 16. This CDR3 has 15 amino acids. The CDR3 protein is CASRRTGLRVRPQHF. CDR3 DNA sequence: TGTGCCAGCCGGAGGACAGGCCTCAGAGTCAGGCCCCAGCATTTT.

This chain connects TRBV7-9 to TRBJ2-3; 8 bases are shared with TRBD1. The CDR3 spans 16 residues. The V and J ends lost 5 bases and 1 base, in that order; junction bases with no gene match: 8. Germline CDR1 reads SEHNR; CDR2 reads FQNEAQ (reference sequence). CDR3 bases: TGTGCCAGCAGCAATAGTCGGGGACAGGGCACAGATACGCAGTATTTT. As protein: CASSNSRGQGTDTQYF. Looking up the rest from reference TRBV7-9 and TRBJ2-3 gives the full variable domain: DTGVSQNPRHKITKRGQNVTFRCDPISEHNRLYWYRQTLGQGPEFLTYFQNEAQLEKSRLLSDRFSAERPKGSFSTLEIQRTEQGDSAMYLCASSNSRGQGTDTQYFGPGTRLTVL.

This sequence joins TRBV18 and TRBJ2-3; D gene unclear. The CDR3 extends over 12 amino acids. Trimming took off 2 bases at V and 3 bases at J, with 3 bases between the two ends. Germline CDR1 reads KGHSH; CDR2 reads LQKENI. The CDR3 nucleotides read TGTGCCAGCTCACCAGGGACAGATACGCAGTATTTT. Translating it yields CASSPGTDTQYF. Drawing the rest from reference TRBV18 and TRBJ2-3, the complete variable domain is NAGVMQNPRHLVRRRGQEARLRCSPMKGHSHVYWYRQLPEEGLKFMVYLQKENIIDESGMPKERFSAEFPKEGPSILRIQQVVRGDSAAYFCASSPGTDTQYFGPGTRLTVL.

CDR3 in DNA: TGCGCCAGCAGGACAGGGAGTAATGAAAAACTGTTTTTT. It specifies CASRTGSNEKLFF. V is TRBV5-1 and J is TRBJ1-4; 7 bases map to TRBD1. The germline CDR1 and CDR2 sequences are SGHRS and YFSETQ. CDR3 size: 13 residues. V was pared by 5 bases and J by 4 bases, with 2 bases of the junction left unmatched. The full variable domain, rest sourced from reference TRBV5-1 and TRBJ1-4, is KAGVTQTPRYLIKTRGQQVTLSCSPISGHRSVSWYQQTPGQGLQFLFEYFSETQRNKGNFPGRFSGRQFSNSRSEMNVSTLELGDSALYLCASRTGSNEKLFFGSGTQLSVL.

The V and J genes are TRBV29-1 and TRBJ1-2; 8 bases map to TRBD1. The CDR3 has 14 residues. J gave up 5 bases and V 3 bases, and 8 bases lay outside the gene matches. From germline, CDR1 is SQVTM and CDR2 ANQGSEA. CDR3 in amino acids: CSVDLEGQAYGYTF. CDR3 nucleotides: TGCAGCGTTGACCTAGAGGGACAGGCGTATGGCTACACCTTC.

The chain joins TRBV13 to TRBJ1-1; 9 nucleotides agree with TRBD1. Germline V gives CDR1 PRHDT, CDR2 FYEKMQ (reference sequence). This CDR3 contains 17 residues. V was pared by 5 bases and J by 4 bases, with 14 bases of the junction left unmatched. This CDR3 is CASSPRDRVITVTEAFF. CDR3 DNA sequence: TGTGCCAGCAGCCCTAGGGACAGGGTGATTACGGTCACTGAAGCTTTCTTT.

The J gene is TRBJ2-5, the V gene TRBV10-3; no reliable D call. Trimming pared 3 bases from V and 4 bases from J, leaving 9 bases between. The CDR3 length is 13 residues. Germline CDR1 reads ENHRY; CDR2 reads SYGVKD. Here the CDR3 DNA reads TGTGCCATCAGTGACCCTCCCCCAGAGACCCAGTACTTC. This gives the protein CAISDPPPETQYF.

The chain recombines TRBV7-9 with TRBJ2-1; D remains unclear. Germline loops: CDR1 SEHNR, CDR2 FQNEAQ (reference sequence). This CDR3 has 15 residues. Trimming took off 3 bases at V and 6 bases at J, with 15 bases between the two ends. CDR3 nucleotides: TGTGCCAGCAGCTTTGAAGTGGGGTTCGTCAATGAGCAGTTCTTC. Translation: CASSFEVGFVNEQFF.

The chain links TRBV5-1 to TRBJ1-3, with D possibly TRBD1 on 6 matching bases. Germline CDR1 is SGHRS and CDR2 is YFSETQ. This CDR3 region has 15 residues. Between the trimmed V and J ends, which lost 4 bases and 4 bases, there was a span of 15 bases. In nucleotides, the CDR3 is TGCGCCAGCAGCCCAACCGGGACAACCGGAAACACCATATATTTT. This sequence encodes CASSPTGTTGNTIYF.

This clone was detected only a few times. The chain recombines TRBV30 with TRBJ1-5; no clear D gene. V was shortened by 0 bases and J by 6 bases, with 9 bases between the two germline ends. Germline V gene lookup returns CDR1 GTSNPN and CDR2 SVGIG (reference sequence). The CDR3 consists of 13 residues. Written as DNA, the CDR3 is TGTGCCTGGAGTGTTTCAGGTTTTCAGCCCCAGCATTTT. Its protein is CAWSVSGFQPQHF.

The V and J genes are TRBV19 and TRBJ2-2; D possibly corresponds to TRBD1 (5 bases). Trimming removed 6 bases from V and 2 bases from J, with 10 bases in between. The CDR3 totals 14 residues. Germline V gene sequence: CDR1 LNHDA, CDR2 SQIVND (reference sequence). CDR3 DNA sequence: TGTGCCAGTAGCCCACAGGCTAACACCGGGGAGCTGTTTTTT. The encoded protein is CASSPQANTGELFF.